Below, one T cell receptor beta chain is given with its context. The sample originates from a study of T cells in localized non-small cell lung cancer. Libraries were prepared by immunoSEQ multiplex PCR; TCRdb keeps only in-frame clonotypes and omits some of them. The sample has around 26,000 clones, about 92% seen once. The CDR3 is 13 amino acids. J gave up 1 base and V 6 bases, and 2 bases lay outside the gene matches. Germline CDR1 and CDR2: MNHNY and SVGAGI (reference sequence). Sequenced here: peripheral blood, sampled before any cancer treatment. The receptor was isolated from a woman aged 35 to 69 with stage I lung adenocarcinoma. The chain combines TRBV6-6 with TRBJ1-1, with 7 bases matching TRBD1. CDR3 region: CASRYRGNTEAFF. The CDR3 region has the DNA TGTGCCAGCAGGTACAGGGGGAACACTGAAGCTTTCTTT.